This T cell receptor (beta chain) emerged from a study of regulatory T cells in long-lasting Graves disease. As for the study in general: More than 5 years of antithyroid drugs with positive TSH receptor antibodies defined persistent Graves' disease.

Concerning this clonotype itself: Its antigen is undetermined.

The ends lost 5 bases at V and 7 bases at J; junction bases unmatched: 6. Germline CDR1 and CDR2: SGHTA and FQGNSA. The CDR3 length is 16 residues. Time point of the sample: persistent/refractory GD, antithyroid drugs over 5 years with positive TRAb. RNA from PBMCs was the source of the TCR library. Broader study findings: Favored gene segments in persistent disease were TRBV28, TRBJ1-2 and TRBJ2-5.

iRepertoire HTBI primers and Arm-PCR of CDR3 regions built TCR beta libraries. TCRdb analysed the multiplex PCR reads with MiXCR anew, one entry per CDR3 protein. The table lists roughly 360,000 distinct CDR3 sequences, 20% to 25% of them singletons, with about 27% in the top ten. Here the sequenced sample was peripheral blood mononuclear cells (PBMCs), taken when the disease was refractory, from a patient treated with antithyroid drugs. The chain joins TRBV7-2 to TRBJ2-1; 15 bases agree with TRBD2. The sequence came from a woman aged 40-49 years with Graves disease. The CDR3 nucleotides read TGTGCCAGCAGCCCAGCGGGACTAGCGGGAGGAAATGAGCAGTTCTTC. This gives the protein CASSPAGLAGGNEQFF. Together with reference TRBV7-2 and TRBJ2-1, the CDR3 gives the full variable domain: GAGVSQSPSNKVTEKGKDVELRCDPISGHTALYWYRQSLGQGLEFLIYFQGNSAPDKSGLPSDRFSAERTGGSVSTLTIQRTQQEDSAVYLCASSPAGLAGGNEQFFGPGTRLTVL.